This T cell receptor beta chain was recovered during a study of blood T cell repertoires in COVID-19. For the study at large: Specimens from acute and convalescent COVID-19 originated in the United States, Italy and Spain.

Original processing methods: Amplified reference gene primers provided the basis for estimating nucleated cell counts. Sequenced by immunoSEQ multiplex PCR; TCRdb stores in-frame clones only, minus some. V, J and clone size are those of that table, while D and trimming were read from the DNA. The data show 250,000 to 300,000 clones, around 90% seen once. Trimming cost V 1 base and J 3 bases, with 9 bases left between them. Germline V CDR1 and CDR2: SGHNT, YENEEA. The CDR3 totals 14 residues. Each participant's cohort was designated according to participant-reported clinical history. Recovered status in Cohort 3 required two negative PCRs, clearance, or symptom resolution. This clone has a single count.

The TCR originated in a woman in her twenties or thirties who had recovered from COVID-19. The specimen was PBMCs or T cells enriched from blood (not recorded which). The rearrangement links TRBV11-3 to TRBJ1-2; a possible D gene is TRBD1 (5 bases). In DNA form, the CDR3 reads TGTGCCAGCAGCTTAGGACAGCAGTACTATGGCTACACCTTC. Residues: CASSLGQQYYGYTF.